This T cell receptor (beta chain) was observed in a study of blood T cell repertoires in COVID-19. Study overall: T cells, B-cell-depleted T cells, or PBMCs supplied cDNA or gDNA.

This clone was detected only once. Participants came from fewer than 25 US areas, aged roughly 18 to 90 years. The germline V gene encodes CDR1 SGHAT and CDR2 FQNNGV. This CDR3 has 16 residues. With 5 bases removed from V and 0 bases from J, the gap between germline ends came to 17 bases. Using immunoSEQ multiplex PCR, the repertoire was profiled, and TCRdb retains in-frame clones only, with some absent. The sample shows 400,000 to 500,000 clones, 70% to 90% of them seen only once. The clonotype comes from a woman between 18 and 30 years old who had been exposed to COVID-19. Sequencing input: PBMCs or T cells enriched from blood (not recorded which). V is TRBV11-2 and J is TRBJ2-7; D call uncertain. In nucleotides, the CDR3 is TGTGCCAGCAGCGTACTCTATTGGGCTGTCTCCTACGAGCAGTACTTC. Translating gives CASSVLYWAVSYEQYF.